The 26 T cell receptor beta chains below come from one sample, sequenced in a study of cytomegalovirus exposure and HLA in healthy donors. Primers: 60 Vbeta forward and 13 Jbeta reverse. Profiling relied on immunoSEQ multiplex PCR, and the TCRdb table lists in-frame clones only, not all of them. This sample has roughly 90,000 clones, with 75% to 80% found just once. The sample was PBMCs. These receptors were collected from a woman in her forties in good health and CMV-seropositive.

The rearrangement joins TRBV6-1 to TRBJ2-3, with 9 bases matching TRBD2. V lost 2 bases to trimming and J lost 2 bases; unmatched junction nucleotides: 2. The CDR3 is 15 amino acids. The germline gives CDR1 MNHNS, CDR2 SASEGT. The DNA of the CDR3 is TGTGCCAGCAGTGAAAGCGGGAGGCACACAGATACGCAGTATTTT. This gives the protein CASSESGRHTDTQYF.

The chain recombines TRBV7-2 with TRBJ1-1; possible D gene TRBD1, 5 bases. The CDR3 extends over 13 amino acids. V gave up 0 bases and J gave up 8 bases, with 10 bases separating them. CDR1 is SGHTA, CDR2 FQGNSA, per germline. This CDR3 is CASSLAQGLEAFF. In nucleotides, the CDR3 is TGTGCCAGCAGCTTAGCGCAGGGTCTGGAAGCTTTCTTT.

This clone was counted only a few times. DNA of the CDR3: TGTGCCAGCAGCGTAATGTCGCAGACTAGCGGGAACTACAATGAGCAGTTCTTC. It codes for CASSVMSQTSGNYNEQFF. The rearrangement links TRBV9 to TRBJ2-1; TRBD2 matches 11 bases. CDR3 length equals 18 residues. The V and J ends lost 1 base and 3 bases, in that order; junction bases with no gene match: 9. Germline V lookup: CDR1 SGDLS, CDR2 YYNGEE. Full variable domain (remainder filled in from reference TRBV9 and TRBJ2-1): DSGVTQTPKHLITATGQRVTLRCSPRSGDLSVYWYQQSLDQGLQFLIQYYNGEERAKGNILERFSAQQFPDLHSELNLSSLELGDSALYFCASSVMSQTSGNYNEQFFGPGTRLTVL.

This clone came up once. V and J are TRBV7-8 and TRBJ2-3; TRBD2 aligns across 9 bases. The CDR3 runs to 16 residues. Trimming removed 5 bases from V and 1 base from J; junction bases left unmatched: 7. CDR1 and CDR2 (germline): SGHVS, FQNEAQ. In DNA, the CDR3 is TGTGCCAGCAGCAGACTAGCGGAAAGAGGCACAGATACGCAGTATTTT. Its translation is CASSRLAERGTDTQYF.

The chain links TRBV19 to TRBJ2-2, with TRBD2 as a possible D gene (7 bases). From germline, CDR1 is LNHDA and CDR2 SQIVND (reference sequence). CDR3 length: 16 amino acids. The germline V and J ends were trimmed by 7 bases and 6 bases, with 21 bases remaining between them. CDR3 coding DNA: TGTGCCAGTACCCTAGGTGTGCGGGGGCAAGCCGGGGAGCTGTTTTTT. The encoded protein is CASTLGVRGQAGELFF.

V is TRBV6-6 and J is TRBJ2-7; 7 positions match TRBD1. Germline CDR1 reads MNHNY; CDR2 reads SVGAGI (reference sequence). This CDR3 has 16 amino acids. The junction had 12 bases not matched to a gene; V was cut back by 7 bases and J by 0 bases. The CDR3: CASISPVGQSSYEQYF. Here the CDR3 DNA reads TGTGCCAGCATCTCCCCAGTGGGACAGAGCTCCTACGAGCAGTACTTC.

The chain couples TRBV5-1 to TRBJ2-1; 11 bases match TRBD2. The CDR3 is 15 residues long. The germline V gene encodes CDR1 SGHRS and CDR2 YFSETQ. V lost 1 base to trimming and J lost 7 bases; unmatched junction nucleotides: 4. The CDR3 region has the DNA TGCGCCAGCAGCTTGACTAGCGGGAGAGTTAATGAGCAGTTCTTC. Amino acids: CASSLTSGRVNEQFF.

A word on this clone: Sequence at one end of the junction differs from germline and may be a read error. CDR3 in DNA: TGTGCCTGGAGAGACCGGGACAGGATCTCCTACGAGCGGTACTTC. This encodes CAWRDRDRISYERYF. This chain uses TRBV30 with TRBJ2-7, with 8 nucleotides matching TRBD1. CDR1 GTSNPN and CDR2 SVGIG come from the germline V gene (reference sequence). The CDR3 totals 15 residues.

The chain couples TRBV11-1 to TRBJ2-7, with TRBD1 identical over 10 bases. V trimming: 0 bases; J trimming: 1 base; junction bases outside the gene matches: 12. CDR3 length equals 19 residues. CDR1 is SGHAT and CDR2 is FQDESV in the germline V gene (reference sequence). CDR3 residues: CASSLAGGTGVYPSYEQYF. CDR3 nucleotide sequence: TGTGCCAGCAGCTTAGCTGGAGGGACAGGGGTATACCCATCCTACGAGCAGTACTTC.

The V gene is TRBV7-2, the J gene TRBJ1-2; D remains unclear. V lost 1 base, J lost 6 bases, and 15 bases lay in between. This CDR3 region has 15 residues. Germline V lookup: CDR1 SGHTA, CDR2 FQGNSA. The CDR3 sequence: CASSLEPGRENGYTF. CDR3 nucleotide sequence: TGTGCCAGCAGCTTAGAGCCGGGGAGGGAGAATGGCTACACCTTC. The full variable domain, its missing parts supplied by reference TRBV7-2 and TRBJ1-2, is GAGVSQSPSNKVTEKGKDVELRCDPISGHTALYWYRQSLGQGLEFLIYFQGNSAPDKSGLPSDRFSAERTGGSVSTLTIQRTQQEDSAVYLCASSLEPGRENGYTFGSGTRLTVV.

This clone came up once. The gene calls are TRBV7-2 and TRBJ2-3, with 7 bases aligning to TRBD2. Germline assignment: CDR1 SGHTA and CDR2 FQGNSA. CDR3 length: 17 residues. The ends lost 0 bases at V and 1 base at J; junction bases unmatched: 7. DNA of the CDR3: TGTGCCAGCAGCTTAGCGGGAGGGAGGAGGGGCACAGATACGCAGTATTTT. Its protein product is CASSLAGGRRGTDTQYF.

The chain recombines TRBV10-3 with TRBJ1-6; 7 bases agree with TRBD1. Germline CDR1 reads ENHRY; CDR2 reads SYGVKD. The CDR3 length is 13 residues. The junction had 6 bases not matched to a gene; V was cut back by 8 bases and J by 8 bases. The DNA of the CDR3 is TGTGCCATCGAGCGAGACAGGGATTCACCCCTCCACTTT. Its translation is CAIERDRDSPLHF.

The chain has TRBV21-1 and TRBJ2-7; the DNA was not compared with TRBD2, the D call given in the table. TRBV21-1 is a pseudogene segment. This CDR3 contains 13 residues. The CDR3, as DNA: TGTGCCACCGAGCGGGGTTTTTCCTACGAGCAGTACTTC. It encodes CATERGFSYEQYF.

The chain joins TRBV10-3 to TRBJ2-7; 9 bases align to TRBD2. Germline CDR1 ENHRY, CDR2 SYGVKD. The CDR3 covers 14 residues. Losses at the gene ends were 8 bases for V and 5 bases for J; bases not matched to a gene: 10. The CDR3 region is CAISWAGGENEQYF. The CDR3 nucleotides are TGTGCCATCTCCTGGGCGGGAGGGGAAAACGAGCAGTACTTC.

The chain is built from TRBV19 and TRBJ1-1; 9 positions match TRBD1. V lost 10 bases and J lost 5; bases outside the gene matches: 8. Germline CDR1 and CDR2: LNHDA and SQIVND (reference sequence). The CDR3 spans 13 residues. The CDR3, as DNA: TGTGCCACCCGGGACAGGGTTCTTACTGAAGCTTTCTTT. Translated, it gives CATRDRVLTEAFF.

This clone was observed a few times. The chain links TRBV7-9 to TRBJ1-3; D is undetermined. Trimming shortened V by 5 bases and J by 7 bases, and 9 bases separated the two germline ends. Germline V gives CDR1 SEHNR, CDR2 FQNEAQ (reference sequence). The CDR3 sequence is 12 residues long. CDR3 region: CASSPNSNTIYF. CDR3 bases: TGTGCCAGCAGCCCCAACTCTAACACCATATATTTT.

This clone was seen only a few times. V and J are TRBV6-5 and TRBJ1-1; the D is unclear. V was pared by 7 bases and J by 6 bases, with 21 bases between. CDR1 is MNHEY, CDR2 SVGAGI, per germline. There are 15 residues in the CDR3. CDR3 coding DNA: TGTGCCAGCACTTCCTCCGAGGCCCGGTTAGCTGAAGCTTTCTTT. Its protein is CASTSSEARLAEAFF.

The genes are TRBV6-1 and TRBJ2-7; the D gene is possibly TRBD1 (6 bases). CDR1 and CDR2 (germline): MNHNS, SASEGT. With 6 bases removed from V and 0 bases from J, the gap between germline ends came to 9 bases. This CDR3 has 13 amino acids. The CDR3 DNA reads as TGTGCCAGCAGCTACAGGGACTCCTACGAGCAGTACTTC. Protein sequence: CASSYRDSYEQYF.

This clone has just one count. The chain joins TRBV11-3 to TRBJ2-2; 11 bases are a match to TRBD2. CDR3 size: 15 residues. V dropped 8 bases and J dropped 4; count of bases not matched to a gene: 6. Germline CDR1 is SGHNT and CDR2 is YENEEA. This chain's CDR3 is CASASGRLGTGELFF. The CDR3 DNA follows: TGTGCCAGCGCTAGCGGGAGGCTCGGCACCGGGGAGCTGTTTTTT.

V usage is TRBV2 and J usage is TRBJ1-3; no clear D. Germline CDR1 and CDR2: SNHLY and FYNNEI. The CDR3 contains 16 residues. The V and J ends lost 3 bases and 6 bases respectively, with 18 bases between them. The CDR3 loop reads CASSDLAVERENTIYF. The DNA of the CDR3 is TGTGCCAGCAGTGATCTAGCCGTGGAGCGGGAAAACACCATATATTTT.

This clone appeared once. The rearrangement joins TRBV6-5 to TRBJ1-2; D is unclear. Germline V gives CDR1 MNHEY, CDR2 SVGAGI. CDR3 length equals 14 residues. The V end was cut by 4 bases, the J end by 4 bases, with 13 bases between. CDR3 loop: CASSSDGQVYGYTF. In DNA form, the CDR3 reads TGTGCCAGCAGTTCCGACGGTCAGGTCTATGGCTACACCTTC.

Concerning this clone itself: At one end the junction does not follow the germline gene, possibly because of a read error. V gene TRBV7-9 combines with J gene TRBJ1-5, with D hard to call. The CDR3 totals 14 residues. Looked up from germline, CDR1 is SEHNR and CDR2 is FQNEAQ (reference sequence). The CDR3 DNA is TGTTCCAGCAGCTTGCACGGGATGGGTCAGCCCCAGCATTTT. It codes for CSSSLHGMGQPQHF.

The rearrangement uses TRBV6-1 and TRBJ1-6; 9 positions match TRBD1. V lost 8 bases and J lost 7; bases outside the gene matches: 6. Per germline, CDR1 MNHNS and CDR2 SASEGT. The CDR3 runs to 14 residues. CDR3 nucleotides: TGTGCCAGCCGAAGACAGGGGGACAATTCACCCCTCCACTTT. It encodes CASRRQGDNSPLHF.

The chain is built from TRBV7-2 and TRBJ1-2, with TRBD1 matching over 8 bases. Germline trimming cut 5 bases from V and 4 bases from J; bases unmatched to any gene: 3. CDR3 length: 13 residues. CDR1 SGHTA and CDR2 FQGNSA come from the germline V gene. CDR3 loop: CASSPTGGYGYTF. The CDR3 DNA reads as TGTGCCAGCAGCCCTACAGGGGGCTATGGCTACACCTTC.

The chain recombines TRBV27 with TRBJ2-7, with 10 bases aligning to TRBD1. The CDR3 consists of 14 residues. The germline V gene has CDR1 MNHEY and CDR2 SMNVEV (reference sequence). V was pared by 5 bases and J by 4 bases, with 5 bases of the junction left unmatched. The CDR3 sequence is CASSPGTGVYEQYF. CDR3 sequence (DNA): TGTGCCAGCAGTCCAGGGACAGGGGTTTACGAGCAGTACTTC.

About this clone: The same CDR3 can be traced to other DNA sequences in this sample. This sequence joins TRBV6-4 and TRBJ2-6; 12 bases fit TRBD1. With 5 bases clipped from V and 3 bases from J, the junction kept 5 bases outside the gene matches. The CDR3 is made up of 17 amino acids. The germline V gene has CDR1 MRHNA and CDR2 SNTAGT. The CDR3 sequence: CASSSGTGGGGANVLTF. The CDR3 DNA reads TGTGCCAGCAGTTCCGGGACAGGGGGCGGTGGGGCCAACGTCCTGACTTTC.